What follows are 10 T cell receptor beta chains derived from one specimen sequenced in a study of T cell responses to AZD1222 COVID-19 vaccine. The data were produced by immunoSEQ multiplex PCR, yet TCRdb's version contains in-frame clones alone and is incomplete. The table shows roughly 140,000 clones, with 85% to 95% occurring only once. Sequenced material: peripheral blood, taken on day 0 of AZD1222 vaccination. The receptors derive from an adult in good health.

The chain uses TRBV2 and TRBJ2-1; 8 bases are a match to TRBD1. J gave up 10 bases and V 6 bases, and 5 bases lay outside the gene matches. This CDR3 spans 12 amino acids. Germline CDR1 reads SNHLY; CDR2 reads FYNNEI. The CDR3 loop is CASRRQGSEQFF. The DNA of the CDR3 is TGTGCCAGCAGACGACAGGGGTCCGAGCAGTTCTTC.

This rearrangement joins TRBV6-5 to TRBJ2-1, with D possibly TRBD2 on 5 matching bases. Trimming pared 7 bases from V and 7 bases from J, leaving 11 bases between. Germline V gene data show CDR1 as MNHEY and CDR2 as SVGAGI. The CDR3 covers 12 residues. CDR3 sequence reads: CASKQRYNEQFF. The CDR3, as DNA: TGTGCCAGCAAGCAGCGGTATAATGAGCAGTTCTTC.

The chain carries TRBV30 and TRBJ1-1; D is uncertain. This CDR3 has 11 amino acids. The V gene lost 2 bases and the J gene lost 1 base, with 2 bases spanning the gap. CDR1 is GTSNPN and CDR2 is SVGIG in the germline V gene (reference sequence). The CDR3 DNA reads TGTGCCTGGAGTTGGAACACTGAAGCTTTCTTT. Its translation is CAWSWNTEAFF. Looking up the rest from reference TRBV30 and TRBJ1-1 gives the full variable domain: SQTIHQWPATLVQPVGSPLSLECTVEGTSNPNLYWYRQAAGRGLQLLFYSVGIGQISSEVPQNLSASRPQDRQFILSSKKLLLSDSGFYLCAWSWNTEAFFGQGTRLTVV.

The chain employs TRBV7-8 and TRBJ2-7; 7 nucleotides match TRBD2. In germline, CDR1 is SGHVS, CDR2 FQNEAQ. V lost 5 bases and J lost 2; bases outside the gene matches: 6. The CDR3 contains 14 residues. The CDR3 loop is CASSISGGTYEQYF. CDR3 coding DNA: TGTGCCAGCAGCATATCGGGGGGAACCTACGAGCAGTACTTC. The full variable domain, in which reference TRBV7-8 and TRBJ2-7 provide the parts outside the CDR3, is GAGVSQSPRYKVAKRGQDVALRCDPISGHVSLFWYQQALGQGPEFLTYFQNEAQLDKSGLPSDRFFAERPEGSVSTLKIQRTQQEDSAVYLCASSISGGTYEQYFGPGTRLTVT.

CDR3 region: CASSLVFGEGIGTQYF. CDR3 nucleotides: TGTGCCAGCAGCTTAGTTTTCGGGGAGGGGATAGGTACGCAGTATTTT. This chain links TRBV7-2 with TRBJ2-3, with 7 bases matching TRBD2. The germline V gene encodes CDR1 SGHTA and CDR2 FQGNSA. V lost 1 base, J lost 8 bases, and 12 bases stayed unmatched. The CDR3 is 16 residues long. The full variable domain, with the rest looked up from reference TRBV7-2 and TRBJ2-3, is GAGVSQSPSNKVTEKGKDVELRCDPISGHTALYWYRQSLGQGLEFLIYFQGNSAPDKSGLPSDRFSAERTGGSVSTLTIQRTQQEDSAVYLCASSLVFGEGIGTQYFGPGTRLTVL.

V is TRBV20-1 and J is TRBJ2-1; no firm D call. V lost 5 bases and J 6 bases, leaving 8 bases between the germline ends. In germline, CDR1 is DFQATT, CDR2 SNEGSKA (reference sequence). CDR3 length: 11 amino acids. In DNA, the CDR3 is TGCAGTGCTTCACAGAGCAATGAGCAGTTCTTC. The encoded protein is CSASQSNEQFF.

This chain links TRBV19 with TRBJ1-4, with a tentative D call TRBD1 (6 bases). V gave up 0 bases and J gave up 0 bases, with 11 bases separating them. The CDR3 contains 17 residues. CDR1 and CDR2 from the germline V gene are LNHDA and SQIVND (reference sequence). The chain's CDR3 is CASSIEGNRATNEKLFF. The CDR3 nucleotides read TGTGCCAGTAGTATAGAGGGCAACAGGGCAACTAATGAAAAACTGTTTTTT. The whole variable domain, remainder taken from reference TRBV19 and TRBJ1-4, is DGGITQSPKYLFRKEGQNVTLSCEQNLNHDAMYWYRQDPGQGLRLIYYSQIVNDFQKGDIAEGYSVSREKKESFPLTVTSAQKNPTAFYLCASSIEGNRATNEKLFFGSGTQLSVL.

The chain recombines TRBV5-4 with TRBJ2-6, with D maybe TRBD2 (7 bases). The CDR3 extends over 17 amino acids. In germline, CDR1 is SGHNT, CDR2 YYREEE (reference sequence). The V end was cut by 0 bases, the J end by 2 bases, with 12 bases between. Written as DNA, the CDR3 is TGTGCCAGCAGCTTGGCGGCGGGGGCCACTGGGGCCAACGTCCTGACTTTC. Encoded protein: CASSLAAGATGANVLTF.

The rearrangement links TRBV19 to TRBJ1-5, with TRBD1 matching over 7 bases. This CDR3 region has 14 residues. In germline, CDR1 is LNHDA, CDR2 SQIVND (reference sequence). The junction had 9 bases not matched to a gene; V was cut back by 8 bases and J by 5 bases. CDR3 sequence reads: CASQTGTVYQPQHF. The CDR3 DNA reads TGTGCCAGTCAAACTGGGACAGTTTATCAGCCCCAGCATTTT.

The chain recombines TRBV30 with TRBJ1-5, with D unresolved. This CDR3 spans 13 amino acids. From germline, CDR1 is GTSNPN and CDR2 SVGIG (reference sequence). Trimming removed 0 bases from V and 5 bases from J, with 8 bases in between. The CDR3 region has the DNA TGTGCCTGGAGTGTACTAATCCATCAGCCCCAGCATTTT. Protein: CAWSVLIHQPQHF.